The T cell receptor beta chain under discussion was sequenced for a study of spatial heterogeneity in lung cancer. This clonotype turned up a few times. The antigen is not known. As to time point: sample taken at primary tumor resection. TCRdb itself ran the 5' RACE reads through MiXCR, one entry per CDR3 protein. The sample lists about 6,000 distinct CDR3 sequences; about 8.9% were seen once. Study observations and caveats: Tumor mutation counts were tracked by expanded intratumoral alpha and beta TCR counts. Coverage estimated for tumor T cells reached 5.5% to 9% for alpha chains and roughly 14% for beta chains.

The source material was lung tumor tissue, sampled at surgery. This receptor was taken from a female donor with early-stage non-small cell lung cancer.

This chain's CDR3 is CASSLANFGSQRLYEQYF. CDR3 DNA: TGTGCCAGCAGCTTAGCGAATTTTGGCTCCCAGCGACTTTACGAGCAGTACTTC. This rearrangement joins TRBV7-8 to TRBJ2-7; D gene unclear. This CDR3 is 18 amino acids long. CDR1 and CDR2 from the germline V gene are SGHVS and FQNEAQ. V was shortened by 0 bases and J by 4 bases, with 22 bases between the two germline ends.